These 8 T cell receptor beta chains were sequenced from one sample in a study of CD8 T cells in ankylosing spondylitis. TCRdb reanalysed the 5' RACE reads using MiXCR and keeps one entry per CDR3 protein. The sample lists about 170,000 distinct CDR3 sequences; around 17% were seen once. The sequenced sample was blood, either unsorted or a sorted T cell fraction (not recorded which). These receptors originate from a male donor with ankylosing spondylitis or in good health (not recorded which).

The chain is built from TRBV6-1 and TRBJ2-7; 12 bases align to TRBD2. The V gene end was trimmed by 6 bases and the J gene end by 5 bases; junction bases not matched to a gene: 5. The CDR3 contains 14 residues. CDR1 is MNHNS and CDR2 is SASEGT in the germline V gene. CDR3 DNA sequence: TGTGCCAGCAGCAGGACTAGCGGGGTCCACGAGCAGTACTTC. This encodes CASSRTSGVHEQYF.

The V and J genes are TRBV5-1 and TRBJ2-3; D is ambiguous. Germline V lookup: CDR1 SGHRS, CDR2 YFSETQ. The CDR3 length is 11 residues. V dropped 4 bases and J dropped 2 bases, with 2 bases sitting between them. The CDR3 DNA reads TGCGCCAGCAGCCACACAGATACGCAGTATTTT. It encodes CASSHTDTQYF. The full variable domain, rest sourced from reference TRBV5-1 and TRBJ2-3, is KAGVTQTPRYLIKTRGQQVTLSCSPISGHRSVSWYQQTPGQGLQFLFEYFSETQRNKGNFPGRFSGRQFSNSRSEMNVSTLELGDSALYLCASSHTDTQYFGPGTRLTVL.

This clonotype was observed a handful of times. The chain combines TRBV12-5 with TRBJ2-7, with 10 positions matching TRBD2. The CDR3 totals 15 residues. CDR1 is LGHNT, CDR2 FRNRAP, per germline. The junction had 11 bases not matched to a gene; V was cut back by 5 bases and J by 7 bases. Here the CDR3 reads CASGQLAGWRWEQYF. CDR3 nucleotide sequence: TGTGCTAGTGGTCAACTAGCGGGGTGGAGATGGGAGCAGTACTTC.

The chain combines TRBV6-5 with TRBJ2-1; tentatively, D is TRBD1 (5 bases). Trimming took 6 bases from V and 6 from J, leaving 9 bases between them. Germline loops: CDR1 MNHEY, CDR2 SVGAGI. The CDR3 sequence is 12 residues long. The CDR3 sequence: CASRQVSNEQFF. The CDR3 DNA reads TGTGCCAGCAGACAGGTTAGCAATGAGCAGTTCTTC.

This clonotype was seen a few times. The gene calls are TRBV4-1 and TRBJ1-4; perhaps TRBD1 as D (5 bases). The CDR3 spans 12 residues. Trimming stripped 5 bases from V and 6 bases from J, with 7 bases between. Germline values: CDR1 MGHRA, CDR2 YSYEKL. The CDR3 is CASSAGHEKLFF. The CDR3 nucleotides are TGCGCCAGCAGCGCGGGGCATGAAAAACTGTTTTTT.

This clonotype was seen ten or more times. The rearrangement links TRBV5-5 to TRBJ2-2; no definite D call. Trimming removed 3 bases from V and 5 bases from J, with 11 bases in between. Germline V gene sequence: CDR1 SGHKS, CDR2 YYEKEE (reference sequence). This CDR3 has 14 amino acids. The CDR3 bases are TGTGCCAGCAGCTCCTTTCGTAGTACCGGGGAGCTGTTTTTT. It codes for CASSSFRSTGELFF.

This clonotype was observed at least ten times. V and J are TRBV14 and TRBJ2-3, with TRBD2 matching over 11 bases. V shed 3 bases, J shed 2 bases, and the junction held 7 bases outside the gene matches. The CDR3 is made up of 17 amino acids. CDR1 is SGHDN and CDR2 is FVKESK in the germline V gene. The CDR3 nucleotides are TGTGCCAGCAGCCATCCCGGGACTAGCGGACCCACAGATACGCAGTATTTT. Encoded protein: CASSHPGTSGPTDTQYF. Full variable domain (missing parts from reference TRBV14 and TRBJ2-3): EAGVTQFPSHSVIEKGQTVTLRCDPISGHDNLYWYRRVMGKEIKFLLHFVKESKQDESGMPNNRFLAERTGGTYSTLKVQPAELEDSGVYFCASSHPGTSGPTDTQYFGPGTRLTVL.

This clonotype was observed at least ten times. The chain uses TRBV3-1 and TRBJ2-2; D remains unclear. Looked up from germline, CDR1 is LGHDT and CDR2 is YNNKEL (reference sequence). V lost 3 bases and J lost 5, with 10 bases in between. This CDR3 region has 14 residues. The CDR3 loop reads CASSQFHGTGELFF. The CDR3, as DNA: TGTGCCAGCAGCCAGTTCCATGGGACCGGGGAGCTGTTTTTT.